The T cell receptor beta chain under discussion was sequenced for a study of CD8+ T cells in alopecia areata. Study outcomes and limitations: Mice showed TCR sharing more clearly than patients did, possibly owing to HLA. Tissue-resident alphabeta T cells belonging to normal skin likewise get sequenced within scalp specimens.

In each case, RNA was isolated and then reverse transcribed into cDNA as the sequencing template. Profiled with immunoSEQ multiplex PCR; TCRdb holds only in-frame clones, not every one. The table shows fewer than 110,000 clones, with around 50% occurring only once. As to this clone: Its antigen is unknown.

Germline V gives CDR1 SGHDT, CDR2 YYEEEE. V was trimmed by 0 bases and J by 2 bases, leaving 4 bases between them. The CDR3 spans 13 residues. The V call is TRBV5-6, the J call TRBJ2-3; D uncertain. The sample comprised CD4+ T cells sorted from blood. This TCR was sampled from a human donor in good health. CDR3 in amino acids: CASSLDTTDTQYF. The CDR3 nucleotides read TGTGCCAGCAGCTTGGACACCACAGATACGCAGTATTTT.